The 18 T cell receptor beta chains reported below all come from one sample, sequenced in a study of tumor-infiltrating lymphocytes in oesophageal squamous cell carcinoma. From the PCR reads, TCRdb called clonotypes with MiXCR, one entry per CDR3 protein. The sample carries over 10,000 distinct CDR3 sequences, 45% to 60% recorded once. What was sequenced was blood. These receptor sequences come from a female donor with esophageal squamous cell carcinoma.

The V call is TRBV7-6, the J call TRBJ2-4; no clear D. The DNA end is a closer match to TRBJ2-7, so the J assignment may be wrong. CDR1 is SGHVS and CDR2 is FNYEAQ in the germline V gene. The CDR3 is 13 residues long. CDR3 loop: CASSLDPFSEQYF. DNA for the CDR3: TGTGCCAGCAGCTTAGACCCTTTTAGCGAGCAGTACTTC.

The rearrangement links TRBV12-3 or TRBV12-4 to TRBJ1-6; D is perhaps TRBD1 (6 bases). The CDR3 is 16 amino acids. Between the trimmed V and J ends, which lost 6 bases and 8 bases, there was a span of 20 bases. The CDR3 DNA sequence: TGTGCCAGCAGCCGGACCAGCTTAAAGGGGGATTCACCCCTCCACTTT. It translates to CASSRTSLKGDSPLHF.

A word on this clonotype: The germline gene is not matched at one end of the junction; a read error may be the cause. The chain uses TRBV7-6 and TRBJ2-1, with a possible D match to TRBD1 (5 bases). The CDR3 has 15 residues. Germline V gene sequence: CDR1 SGHVS, CDR2 FNYEAQ. The CDR3 DNA reads TGTGCTAGCAGCTTAGTAAGGACAACATACAATGAGCAGTTCTTC. Residues: CASSLVRTTYNEQFF.

The chain is built from TRBV7-2 and TRBJ1-1; TRBD1 agrees at 10 bases. This CDR3 region has 13 residues. The junction had 4 bases not matched to a gene; V was cut back by 6 bases and J by 6 bases. Per germline, CDR1 SGHTA and CDR2 FQGNSA. In DNA form, the CDR3 reads TGTGCCAGCAGACGGACAGGGGGGGCTGAAGCTTTCTTT. Its protein is CASRRTGGAEAFF.

In this sample, this clonotype turned up a few times. V and J are TRBV7-2 and TRBJ2-1, with a weak D call TRBD2 (6 bases). CDR3 size: 14 residues. Germline V lookup: CDR1 SGHTA, CDR2 FQGNSA. Trimming took off 5 bases at V and 5 bases at J, with 13 bases between the two ends. The CDR3 spells CASSIGLHNNEQFF. In nucleotides, the CDR3 is TGTGCCAGCAGCATTGGACTACATAACAATGAGCAGTTCTTC.

The chain links TRBV28 to TRBJ2-5; 9 nucleotides line up with TRBD2. The germline CDR1 and CDR2 sequences are MDHEN and SYDVKM. V lost 9 bases and J lost 9; bases outside the gene matches: 2. The CDR3 extends over 10 amino acids. The CDR3 is CASSGSSQYF. In DNA, the CDR3 is TGTGCCAGTAGCGGGAGTTCCCAGTACTTC.

The chain combines TRBV7-2 with TRBJ2-5; TRBD1 aligns across 7 bases. The J call may be mistaken, given a closer DNA end match to TRBJ2-7. CDR1 and CDR2 (germline): SGHTA, FQGNSA. The CDR3 has 13 amino acids. The CDR3 DNA follows: TGTGCCAGCAGCATCGACAGGGTCTACGAGCAGTACTTC. Amino acids: CASSIDRVYEQYF.

This clonotype was seen at least ten times. The chain employs TRBV19 and TRBJ2-4, with unresolved D. From germline, CDR1 is LNHDA and CDR2 SQIVND (reference sequence). V was trimmed by 2 bases and J by 0 bases, leaving 5 bases between them. The CDR3 runs 14 residues. The CDR3 loop reads CASSITQAKNIQYF. The CDR3 DNA follows: TGTGCCAGTAGTATAACCCAAGCCAAAAACATTCAGTACTTC.

Within the sample, this clonotype is medium-sized. This chain joins TRBV7-9 and TRBJ1-5, with D maybe TRBD1 (6 bases). CDR1 is SEHNR and CDR2 is FQNEAQ in the germline V gene (reference sequence). V was shortened by 1 base and J by 5 bases, with 9 bases between the two germline ends. There are 14 residues in the CDR3. The CDR3 coding sequence is TGTGCCAGCAGCTTAGTCGGGGGGCATCAGCCCCAGCATTTT. Encoded protein: CASSLVGGHQPQHF.

This clonotype was counted many times. The V call is TRBV5-1, the J call TRBJ2-3, with 8 bases lining up with TRBD1. The CDR3 sequence is 15 residues long. Germline CDR1 SGHRS, CDR2 YFSETQ. With 3 bases clipped from V and 0 bases from J, the junction kept 3 bases outside the gene matches. CDR3 sequence reads: CASSYRQGSTDTQYF. In DNA, the CDR3 is TGCGCCAGCAGCTATCGACAGGGGAGCACAGATACGCAGTATTTT.

This clonotype was seen just once. The chain carries TRBV6-6 and TRBJ2-4; 11 bases map to TRBD1. The assigned J gene may be wrong: the sequence end matches TRBJ2-7 better. Germline V CDR1 and CDR2: MNHNY, SVGAGI (reference sequence). The CDR3 length is 18 residues. This CDR3 is CASSYGQGAVSARGEQYF. The CDR3 DNA reads TGTGCCAGCAGCTACGGACAGGGGGCAGTTTCAGCTAGGGGCGAGCAGTACTTC.

This clonotype has a count of ten or more. Given a much more abundant clone one base away, this may be a read error. The rearrangement joins TRBV12-3 or TRBV12-4 to TRBJ2-1; either TRBD1 or TRBD2 may fit D (5 bases each). The CDR3 runs to 14 residues. The ends were cut back, 6 bases at V and 10 bases at J, with 19 bases in the middle. The CDR3 DNA is TGTGCCAGCAGGCCGGGGCCCCTTTCCTACGAGCAGTTCTTC. Amino acids: CASRPGPLSYEQFF.

V gene TRBV11-1 combines with J gene TRBJ2-5; D not certain. The germline V gene has CDR1 SGHAT and CDR2 FQDESV (reference sequence). The CDR3 extends over 11 amino acids. The V end lost 5 bases, the J end lost 3 bases, and 4 bases lay between the germline ends. This CDR3 is CASSPEETQYF. The CDR3 nucleotides read TGTGCCAGCAGCCCTGAAGAGACCCAGTACTTC.

Relative to its sample, this clonotype is medium-sized. This chain connects TRBV28 to TRBJ1-2, with 10 bases matching TRBD1. This CDR3 is built from 16 residues. With 5 bases clipped from V and 0 bases from J, the junction kept 6 bases outside the gene matches. From germline, CDR1 is MDHEN and CDR2 SYDVKM. The CDR3 nucleotides are TGTGCCAGCAGTACCACGGGACAGGGGTCTAACTATGGCTACACCTTC. Its translation: CASSTTGQGSNYGYTF.

This clonotype was observed a handful of times. The chain recombines TRBV5-6 with TRBJ2-2; 8 bases align to TRBD1. The CDR3 extends over 16 amino acids. Germline V gene sequence: CDR1 SGHDT, CDR2 YYEEEE. With V trimmed by 5 bases and J by 4 bases, 10 bases remained unmatched. The CDR3 DNA reads as TGTGCCAGCAGGGGCGGACAGGGACAAGGCACCGGGGAGCTGTTTTTT. Translated, it gives CASRGGQGQGTGELFF.

By sample fraction, this clonotype is large (0.1 to 1%). The genes are TRBV7-2 and TRBJ1-2; no clear D gene. V gave up 1 base and J gave up 3 bases, with 12 bases separating them. Per the germline V gene, CDR1 is SGHTA and CDR2 is FQGNSA. The CDR3 extends over 15 amino acids. The CDR3 region is CASSLDFGADYGYTF. For the CDR3, the DNA is TGTGCCAGCAGCTTAGATTTTGGAGCCGACTATGGCTACACCTTC.

This clonotype was observed at least ten times. CDR3 residues: CASSKSGHATNEKLFF. The CDR3 DNA reads TGCGCCAGCAGTAAGTCAGGGCATGCAACTAATGAAAAACTGTTTTTT. J is TRBJ1-4 and V is TRBV5-1; D may be TRBD1 (5 bases). This CDR3 is 16 amino acids long. V gave up 5 bases and J gave up 0 bases, with 14 bases separating them. Per germline, CDR1 SGHRS and CDR2 YFSETQ.

This clonotype was picked up a small number of times. V usage is TRBV7-3 and J usage is TRBJ2-4, with D possibly TRBD2 on 6 matching bases. Between the trimmed V and J ends, which lost 2 bases and 13 bases, there was a span of 15 bases. The CDR3 totals 13 residues. Germline CDR1 reads SGHTA; CDR2 reads FQGTGA. The CDR3 sequence: CASSLGGWGEQYF. In DNA form, the CDR3 reads TGTGCCAGCAGCTTAGGGGGGTGGGGTGAGCAGTACTTC.